A selection of T cell receptor beta chains follows, all from one sample in a study of tumor-infiltrating lymphocytes in primary liver carcinoma. TCRdb reprocessed the multiplex PCR reads via MiXCR and lists one record per CDR3 protein. The sample consists of approximately 45,000 distinct CDR3 sequences, approximately 70% of them appearing once. Sequencing used liver tumor tissue from sampling region 2. All receptors derive from a middle-aged man with primary liver carcinoma and hepatitis B virus infection. Each CDR3 is given with its conserved first and last residue.

TRBV5-8,TRBJ2-1,CASCLVPSEKFF
TRBV30,TRBJ2-5,CAWSLMGGIQYF
TRBV2,TRBJ2-5,CTSSEHGGPTGTQYF
TRBV11-1,TRBJ2-4,CASISHGTSGTKNTQYF
TRBV19,TRBJ1-6,CVRKPRNNSPLHF
TRBV5-4,TRBJ2-5,CASTGQGKETQYF
TRBV12-3/TRBV12-4,TRBJ1-5,CASSPSGRGRALPQHF
TRBV29-1,TRBJ1-1,CSVTSGSTEAFF
TRBV7-8,TRBJ2-1,CASSYLAGGSHNEQFF
TRBV28,TRBJ1-4,CASRYDRGPVATNEKLFF
TRBV11-2,TRBJ1-2,CASSTNPGEGYTF
TRBV4-3,TRBJ2-7,CAGSQGGGEQHF
TRBV29-1,TRBJ2-7,CSAMTSGTGSPYEQYF
TRBV28,TRBJ2-7,CASSPHFGSRAYEQYF
TRBV20-1,TRBJ2-7,CSARRGGQGEEQYF
TRBV11-1,TRBJ1-2,CTSSFKGFGYDYTF
TRBV28,TRBJ2-1,CASRSPARQGAYNEQFF
TRBV11-3,TRBJ2-1,CASSLGASKNEQFF
TRBV13,TRBJ2-3,CAISQGGRGADTQYF
TRBV4-3,TRBJ1-2,CANSQDTRGPHGYTF
TRBV6-1,TRBJ2-6,CARTEQGLAWANILTF
TRBV12-3/TRBV12-4,TRBJ2-2,CASSSRLGANTGELFF
TRBV6-2/TRBV6-3,TRBJ2-7,CASSLYATNEQYF
TRBV12-3/TRBV12-4,TRBJ1-3,CASSFGGRGYSGNTTYF
TRBV5-5,TRBJ1-2,CACSPHPDRTNYGYTF